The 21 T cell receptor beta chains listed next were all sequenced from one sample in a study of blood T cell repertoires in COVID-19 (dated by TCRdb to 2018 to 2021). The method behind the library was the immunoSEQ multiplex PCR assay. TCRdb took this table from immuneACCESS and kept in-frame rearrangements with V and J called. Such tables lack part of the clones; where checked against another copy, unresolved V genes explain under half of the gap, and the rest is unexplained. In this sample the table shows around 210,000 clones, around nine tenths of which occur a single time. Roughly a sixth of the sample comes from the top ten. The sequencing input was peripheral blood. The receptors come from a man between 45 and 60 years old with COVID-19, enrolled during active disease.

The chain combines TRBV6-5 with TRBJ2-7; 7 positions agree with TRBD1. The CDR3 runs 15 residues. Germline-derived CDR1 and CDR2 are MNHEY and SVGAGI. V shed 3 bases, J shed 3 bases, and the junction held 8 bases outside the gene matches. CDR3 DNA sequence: TGTGCCAGCAGTTATGTGGGACAGCTAAACTACGAGCAGTACTTC. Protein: CASSYVGQLNYEQYF.

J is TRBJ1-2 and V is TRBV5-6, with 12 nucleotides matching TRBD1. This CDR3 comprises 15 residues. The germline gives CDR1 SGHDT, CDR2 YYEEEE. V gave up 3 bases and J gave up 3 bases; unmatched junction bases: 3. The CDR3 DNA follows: TGTGCCAGCAGCTATGGGACAGGGGGCGACTATGGCTACACCTTC. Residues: CASSYGTGGDYGYTF.

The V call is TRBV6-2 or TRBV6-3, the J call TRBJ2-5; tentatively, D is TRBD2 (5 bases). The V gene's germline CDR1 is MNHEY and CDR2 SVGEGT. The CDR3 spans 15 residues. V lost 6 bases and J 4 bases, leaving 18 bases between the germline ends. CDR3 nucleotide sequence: TGTGCCAGCAGCCCCACACCGGGGTCGAGAGAGACCCAGTACTTC. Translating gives CASSPTPGSRETQYF.

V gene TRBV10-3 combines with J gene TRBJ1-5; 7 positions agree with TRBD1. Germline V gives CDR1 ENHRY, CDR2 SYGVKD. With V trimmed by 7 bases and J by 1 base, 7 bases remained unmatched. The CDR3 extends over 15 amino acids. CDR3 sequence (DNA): TGTGCCATCACCCCAGACAGGGACAGCAATCAGCCCCAGCATTTT. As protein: CAITPDRDSNQPQHF.

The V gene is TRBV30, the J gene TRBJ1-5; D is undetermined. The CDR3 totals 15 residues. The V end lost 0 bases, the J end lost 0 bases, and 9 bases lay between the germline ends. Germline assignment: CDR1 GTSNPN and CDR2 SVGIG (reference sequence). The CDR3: CAWSVPGGSNQPQHF. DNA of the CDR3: TGTGCCTGGAGTGTCCCGGGTGGTAGCAATCAGCCCCAGCATTTT.

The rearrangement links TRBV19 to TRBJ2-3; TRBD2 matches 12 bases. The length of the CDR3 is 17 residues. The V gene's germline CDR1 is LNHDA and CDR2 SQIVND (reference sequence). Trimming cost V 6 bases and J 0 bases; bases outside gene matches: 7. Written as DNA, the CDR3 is TGTGCCAGTAGCCCCGGACTAGCGGGACTAAGCACAGATACGCAGTATTTT. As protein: CASSPGLAGLSTDTQYF.

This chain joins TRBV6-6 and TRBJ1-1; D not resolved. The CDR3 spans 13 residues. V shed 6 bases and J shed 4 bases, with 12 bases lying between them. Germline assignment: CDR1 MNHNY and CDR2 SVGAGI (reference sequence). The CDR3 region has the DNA TGTGCCAGCAGCCCCCGGGAGTTCACTGAAGCTTTCTTT. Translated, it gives CASSPREFTEAFF.

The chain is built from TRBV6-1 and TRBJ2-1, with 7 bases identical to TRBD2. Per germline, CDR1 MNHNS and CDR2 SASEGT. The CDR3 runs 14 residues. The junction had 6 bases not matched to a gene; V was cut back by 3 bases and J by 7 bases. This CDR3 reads CASSDRTRINEQFF. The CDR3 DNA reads TGTGCCAGCAGTGATAGGACTAGGATAAATGAGCAGTTCTTC.

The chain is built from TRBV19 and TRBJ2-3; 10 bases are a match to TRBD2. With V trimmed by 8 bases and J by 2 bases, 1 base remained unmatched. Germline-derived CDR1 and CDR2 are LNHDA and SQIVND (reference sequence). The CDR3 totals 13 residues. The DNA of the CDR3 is TGTGCCAGTGGGACTAGCGACACAGATACGCAGTATTTT. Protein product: CASGTSDTDTQYF.

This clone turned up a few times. This chain's CDR3 is CASSRGLAGALGNEQFF. CDR3 nucleotides: TGCGCCAGCAGTCGGGGACTAGCGGGAGCTCTGGGCAATGAGCAGTTCTTC. The rearrangement uses TRBV5-1 and TRBJ2-1; TRBD2 agrees at 14 bases. From germline, CDR1 is SGHRS and CDR2 YFSETQ. The CDR3 runs 17 residues. V trimming: 5 bases; J trimming: 6 bases; junction bases outside the gene matches: 10.

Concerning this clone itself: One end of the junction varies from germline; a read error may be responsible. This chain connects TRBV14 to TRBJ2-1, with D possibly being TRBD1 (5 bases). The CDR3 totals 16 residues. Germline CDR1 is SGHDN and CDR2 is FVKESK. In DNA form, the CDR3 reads TGTGCCAGCAGCCAAGGGGGCAGGACGACGCTCAATGAGCATTTCTTC. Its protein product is CASSQGGRTTLNEHFF.

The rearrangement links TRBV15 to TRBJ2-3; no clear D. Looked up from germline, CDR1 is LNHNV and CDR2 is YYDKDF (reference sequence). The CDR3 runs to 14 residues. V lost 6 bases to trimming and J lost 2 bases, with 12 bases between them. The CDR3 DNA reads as TGTGCCACCAGAGCCGCCCTAGACACAGATACGCAGTATTTT. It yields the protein CATRAALDTDTQYF.

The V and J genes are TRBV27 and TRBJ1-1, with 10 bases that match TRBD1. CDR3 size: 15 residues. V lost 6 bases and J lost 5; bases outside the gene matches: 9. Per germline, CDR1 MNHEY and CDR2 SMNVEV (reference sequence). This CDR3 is CASSLRQGARTEAFF. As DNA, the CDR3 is TGTGCCAGCAGCCTTAGACAGGGGGCGAGGACTGAAGCTTTCTTT.

The CDR3 sequence: CASSPSTDTGELFF. The CDR3 DNA reads as TGTGCCAGTAGTCCCTCGACAGACACCGGGGAGCTGTTTTTT. V is TRBV19 and J is TRBJ2-2; D perhaps matches TRBD1 (5 bases). The germline V gene encodes CDR1 LNHDA and CDR2 SQIVND (reference sequence). The CDR3 extends over 14 amino acids. Trimming stripped 5 bases from V and 3 bases from J, with 10 bases between.

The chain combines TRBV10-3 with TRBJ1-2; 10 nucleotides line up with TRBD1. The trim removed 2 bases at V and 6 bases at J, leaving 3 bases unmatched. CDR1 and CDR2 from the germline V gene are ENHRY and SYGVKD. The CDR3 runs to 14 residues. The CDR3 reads CAISEETGGHGYTF. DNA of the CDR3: TGTGCCATCAGTGAGGAGACAGGGGGCCATGGCTACACCTTC.

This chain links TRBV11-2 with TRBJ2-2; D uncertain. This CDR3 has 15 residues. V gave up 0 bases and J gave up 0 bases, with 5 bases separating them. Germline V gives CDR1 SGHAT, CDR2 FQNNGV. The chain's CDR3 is CASSLDRTNTGELFF. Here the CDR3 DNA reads TGTGCCAGCAGCTTAGACCGTACGAACACCGGGGAGCTGTTTTTT. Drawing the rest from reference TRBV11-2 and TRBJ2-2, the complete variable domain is EAGVAQSPRYKIIEKRQSVAFWCNPISGHATLYWYQQILGQGPKLLIQFQNNGVVDDSQLPKDRFSAERLKGVDSTLKIQPAKLEDSAVYLCASSLDRTNTGELFFGEGSRLTVL.

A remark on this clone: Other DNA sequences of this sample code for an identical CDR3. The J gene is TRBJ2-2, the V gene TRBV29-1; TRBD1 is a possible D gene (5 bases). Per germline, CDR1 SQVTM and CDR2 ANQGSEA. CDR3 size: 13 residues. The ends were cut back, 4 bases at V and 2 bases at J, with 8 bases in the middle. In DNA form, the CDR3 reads TGCAGCGTTGGACAGTTAAACACCGGGGAGCTGTTTTTT. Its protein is CSVGQLNTGELFF.

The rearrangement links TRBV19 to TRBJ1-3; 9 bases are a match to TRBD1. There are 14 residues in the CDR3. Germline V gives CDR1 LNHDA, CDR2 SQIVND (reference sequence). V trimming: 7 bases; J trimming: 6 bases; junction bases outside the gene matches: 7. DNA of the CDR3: TGTGCCAGTAATCCGGGACAGGGAGAAAACACCATATATTTT. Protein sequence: CASNPGQGENTIYF. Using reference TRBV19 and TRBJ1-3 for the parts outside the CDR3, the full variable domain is DGGITQSPKYLFRKEGQNVTLSCEQNLNHDAMYWYRQDPGQGLRLIYYSQIVNDFQKGDIAEGYSVSREKKESFPLTVTSAQKNPTAFYLCASNPGQGENTIYFGEGSWLTVV.

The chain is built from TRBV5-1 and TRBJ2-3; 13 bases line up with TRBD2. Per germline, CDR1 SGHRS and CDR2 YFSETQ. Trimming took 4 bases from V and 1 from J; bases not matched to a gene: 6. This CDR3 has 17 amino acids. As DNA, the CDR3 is TGCGCCAGCAGCCAAGGACTAGCGGGAGTAGGCACAGATACGCAGTATTTT. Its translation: CASSQGLAGVGTDTQYF.

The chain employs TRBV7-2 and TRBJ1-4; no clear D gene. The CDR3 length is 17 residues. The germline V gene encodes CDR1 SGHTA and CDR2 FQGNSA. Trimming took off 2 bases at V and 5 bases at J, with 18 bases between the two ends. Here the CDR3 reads CASSLRAGGIGNEKLFF. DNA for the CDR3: TGTGCCAGCAGCTTAAGGGCCGGCGGGATCGGAAATGAAAAACTGTTTTTT.

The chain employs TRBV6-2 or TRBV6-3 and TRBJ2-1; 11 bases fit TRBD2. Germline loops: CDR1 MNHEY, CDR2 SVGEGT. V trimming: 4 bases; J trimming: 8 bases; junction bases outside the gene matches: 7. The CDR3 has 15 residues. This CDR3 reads CASSSTSGSGDEQFF. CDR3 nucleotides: TGTGCCAGCAGTTCAACTAGCGGGAGTGGAGATGAGCAGTTCTTC.